Following are 10 T cell receptor beta chains from one sample sequenced in a study of blood T cells in healthy people across ages. Through a sample-barcoded 5' primer and a J-beta primer mix, a second PCR was run for roughly 7 to 11 cycles. TCRdb fed the 5' RACE reads into MiXCR, producing one record per CDR3 protein. This table holds about 1.5 million distinct CDR3 sequences, 42% found once. The material sequenced was blood. All receptors derive from a woman younger than 35 in good health.

This clonotype showed up just a few times. The chain carries TRBV12-3 or TRBV12-4 and TRBJ2-3; tentatively, D is TRBD1 (5 bases). The CDR3 covers 16 residues. The V end lost 4 bases, the J end lost 4 bases, and 18 bases lay between the germline ends. The DNA of the CDR3 is TGTGCCAGCAGTTGGATCCCCATCAGGGTCGCAGATACGCAGTATTTT. Translating gives CASSWIPIRVADTQYF.

In its sample, this clonotype was seen a few times. The chain carries TRBV10-3 and TRBJ1-4; the D gene is possibly TRBD1 (5 bases). V was cut by 5 bases and J by 5 bases, with 12 bases left in between. This CDR3 has 14 residues. Germline V gene lookup returns CDR1 ENHRY and CDR2 SYGVKD. CDR3 residues: CAISSGTPNEKLFF. Written as DNA, the CDR3 is TGTGCCATCAGTTCCGGGACTCCGAATGAAAAACTGTTTTTT.

This clonotype was counted only a few times. CDR3 region: CASSLGGAGFRNQPQHF. The CDR3 DNA reads TGTGCCAGCAGTTTAGGGGGCGCGGGGTTTAGAAATCAGCCCCAGCATTTT. The chain combines TRBV12-3 or TRBV12-4 with TRBJ1-5, with a possible D match to TRBD1 (5 bases). This CDR3 has 17 residues. V dropped 1 base and J dropped 4 bases, with 17 bases sitting between them.

DNA for the CDR3: TGCGCCAGCAGCCCCCGCGGGTTCGGTGAAGCTTTCTTT. It is translated as CASSPRGFGEAFF. J is TRBJ1-1 and V is TRBV4-1, with D uncertain. Germline V gene data show CDR1 as MGHRA and CDR2 as YSYEKL. The CDR3 runs to 13 residues. Trimming took off 4 bases at V and 7 bases at J, with 13 bases between the two ends.

V is TRBV27 and J is TRBJ1-6, with D possibly being TRBD1 (5 bases). The CDR3 sequence is 16 residues long. V was shortened by 5 bases and J by 0 bases, with 11 bases between the two germline ends. Germline V gene sequence: CDR1 MNHEY, CDR2 SMNVEV (reference sequence). CDR3 sequence reads: CASSVGQSSYNSPLHF. The CDR3 DNA is TGTGCCAGCAGTGTAGGACAAAGCTCCTATAATTCACCCCTCCACTTT.

This clonotype has just one count. The genes are TRBV12-3 or TRBV12-4 and TRBJ1-5; 7 bases map to TRBD1. Germline trimming cut 5 bases from V and 6 bases from J; bases unmatched to any gene: 16. The CDR3 is 17 amino acids. The CDR3: CASSPYIGIDRAQPQHF. The CDR3 coding sequence is TGTGCCAGCAGTCCCTATATTGGGATTGACAGGGCTCAGCCCCAGCATTTT.

This clonotype showed up just a few times. The chain recombines TRBV20-1 with TRBJ2-1; 7 bases agree with TRBD2. J was trimmed by 1 base and V by 3 bases; bases with no gene match: 9. Germline CDR1 DFQATT, CDR2 SNEGSKA (reference sequence). The length of the CDR3 is 16 residues. The CDR3 protein is CSASGLAVKSYNEQFF. In DNA form, the CDR3 reads TGCAGTGCTAGTGGCCTAGCGGTAAAATCCTACAATGAGCAGTTCTTC.

This chain links TRBV20-1 with TRBJ2-1, with TRBD2 identical over 12 bases. Germline V gene data show CDR1 as DFQATT and CDR2 as SNEGSKA (reference sequence). V trimming: 3 bases; J trimming: 4 bases; junction bases outside the gene matches: 7. The CDR3 is 16 residues long. CDR3 protein: CSASPSTSGRYNEQFF. The CDR3 region has the DNA TGCAGTGCTAGCCCCTCCACTAGCGGGAGGTACAATGAGCAGTTCTTC.

Of note for this clonotype: One end of the junction does not line up with germline, which may come from a read error. V and J are TRBV20-1 and TRBJ2-3; D possibly corresponds to TRBD2 (5 bases). CDR3 length: 15 amino acids. Germline V gene sequence: CDR1 DFQATT, CDR2 SNEGSKA (reference sequence). CDR3 in amino acids: CCARALDRRTDTQYF. CDR3 in DNA: TGCTGTGCTAGAGCCTTAGACCGGCGGACTGATACGCAGTATTTT.

The CDR3 DNA follows: TGTGCCAGCAACACCGGGACTTTCAGCTCCTACGAGCAGTACTTC. It is translated as CASNTGTFSSYEQYF. The chain employs TRBV28 and TRBJ2-7, with D possibly TRBD2 on 6 matching bases. The CDR3 spans 15 residues. Looked up from germline, CDR1 is MDHEN and CDR2 is SYDVKM. The V end was cut by 7 bases, the J end by 0 bases, with 16 bases between.